This T cell receptor beta chain was sequenced for a study of graft-versus-host responses after intestinal transplantation. Notes on this clone: Its matching antigen is unknown.

The table came from immunoSEQ multiplex PCR; TCRdb's copy has only in-frame clones and leaves some out. The sample lists just over 85,000 clones, roughly 90% occurring once. This CDR3 has 14 residues. V dropped 8 bases and J dropped 2; count of bases not matched to a gene: 5. Germline CDR1 SGHVS, CDR2 FQNEAQ. Sequencing used unstimulated CD8+ T cells sorted from spleen or lymph node cells, obtained before transplant. The gene calls are TRBV7-8 and TRBJ1-5; TRBD1 aligns across 8 bases. This TCR derives from a human donor who was the organ donor for an intestinal transplant. For the CDR3, the DNA is TGTGCCAGCTCGCAGGGGGCGGGCAATCAGCCCCAGCATTTT. It translates to CASSQGAGNQPQHF.